This record concerns one T cell receptor (beta chain) sequence. Its specific antigen is unknown. No much larger clonotype is one base removed from it; base qualities were not supplied. The CDR3 starts with the cysteine, ends with the phenylalanine, and has 15 residues. Here the CDR3 DNA is all that survives: 45 bases in frame from base 1. The CDR1 and CDR2 encoded by the germline V gene are MDHEN and SYDVKM. At the junction V is shortened by 8 bases and J by 3 bases; bases outside the gene matches: 11. All of the isolated RNA was reverse transcribed with the High Capacity cDNA Reverse Transcription Kit, so expressed TCRB transcripts were sequenced. Deep immunoSEQ sequencing was applied to naive, central memory and regulatory T cell samples, giving an average of about 3.4 million total reads per sample. Sorted cells were lysed in RLT buffer, and RNA was extracted using DNase-treated RNeasy Micro or Mini kits according to cell number. To prevent cross-contamination, every cell subset was processed on its own, while patient and healthy donor samples were processed together. The immunoSEQ multiplex PCR was used to amplify TCRB sequences from cDNA, yielding 87-bp fragments that span the CDR3 region. Amplicons were sequenced on the Illumina HiSeq platform. On the authors' methods: Synthetic template baselines were used to correct PCR bias computationally, reads within Hamming distance 2 were collapsed together, and singletons that could not be merged were discarded. Reads were aligned against IMGT to assign V, D and J genes, CDR3 length and insertions or deletions at six rearrangement sites. Within each subset, clonotype counts were normalized to the number of sorted cells before true diversity and Gini coefficients were calculated with the tcR R package. The overlap coefficient, calculated on TCRB nucleotide sequences, was used to quantify repertoire sharing. As a proxy for the pre-selection repertoire, out-of-frame TCRB sequences from naive cells were analyzed. In its TCRdb copy, this immuneACCESS table keeps in-frame sequences only and misses some clones. Where compared with another copy, unresolved V genes explain less than half of these, and the others have no known cause. The V and J calls and clone size are taken from that table; D and trimming were inferred from the DNA. This sample lists approximately 360,000 clones; around an eighth were detected once. Of the sample, 0.0095% to 0.011% falls within the top ten clones.

The sample comes from a study of beta chain features in type 1 diabetes (dated by TCRdb to 2017 to 2018). Some background on the complete study: No differences in mean age, gender distribution, total cell number or subset yield were found between patients and healthy donors. A total of roughly 110 million sorted cells were examined across all samples, and the number of cells per subset was strongly correlated with RNA yield. Regulatory and stem cell-like memory subsets were obtained from only 8 patients and roughly 8 healthy donors, while naive and central memory subsets were obtained from all 30 or so donors. The study compared the TCRB repertoires of sorted circulating CD4+ T cell subsets in recently diagnosed type 1 diabetes patients with those in matched healthy donors.

Each donor gave one peripheral blood draw, roughly 0.12 L on average, collected into heparinised tubes. A BD FACSAria II was used to sort naive, central memory, regulatory and stem cell-like memory CD4+ T cells with a panel that included CD45RO, CCR7, CD25, CD127, CD95 and CD27. A purity above 95% was achieved for all sorted populations. PBMCs were isolated right away by Lymphoprep density gradient centrifugation and were stained directly, without culture. So that batch effects would be minimized, each experiment stained and sorted samples in pairs, pairing one healthy donor with one patient. The paper as a whole reports these results and caveats: At VDJ recombination sites, patients with type 1 diabetes made fewer insertions and deleted more nucleotides, a pattern implying thymic rearrangement abnormalities. Naive, central memory and regulatory TCRB repertoires appeared more similar among patients than among healthy donors. Because cDNA was sequenced instead of genomic DNA, activated cells with high expression could be over-represented, although the groups did not differ in activation or CD3 levels. PCR might favor shorter templates, but patient and control samples were amplified and corrected together, so any skew would affect both groups equally. Because the HLA sub-analyses included only small numbers of individuals, any influence of HLA type on TCRB rearrangement was left unresolved. Type 1 diabetes patients showed a moderate but significant shortening of TCRB CDR3 length in all four CD4+ subsets.

This chain is built from TRBV28 and TRBJ2-3; 7 bases in between match TRBD2. Sequencing was done on a sample of naive CD4+ T cells from blood. The cell subset or site label here, explained by the study, means: true naive CD4+ T cells. This TCR came from a woman younger than 30 with type 1 diabetes. The bases read TGTGCCAGCTTCCGAGGCGGGAGTGGTACAGATACGCAGTATTTT. Its coded protein is CASFRGGSGTDTQYF.